The clone carrying this TCR beta chain was detected a few times. Its antigen is unknown. This sample was taken from a study of post-analysis software for immune sequencing data. Included in the TCR beta cDNA libraries were unique molecular identifiers. TCRdb reprocessed the PCR reads via MiXCR and lists one record per CDR3 protein. The sample contains over 700,000 distinct CDR3 sequences, about 32% of which appear only once. Germline CDR1 and CDR2: SGHRS and YFSETQ. The length of the CDR3 is 17 residues. Trimming removed 4 bases from V and 2 bases from J, with 19 bases in between. Findings of the study overall: Patients carried roughly 5 TRBV segments more frequently than controls did, and TRBV5-6, TRBV5-1 and TRBV20-1 were among them.

This TCR derives from a girl aged 5-17 years with multiple sclerosis. Sequenced material: blood. The chain uses TRBV5-1 and TRBJ2-4; the D call may be TRBD1 or TRBD2 (5 bases each). The CDR3 loop is CASSPRQSGGSKNIQYF. CDR3 DNA: TGCGCCAGCAGCCCCCGTCAGTCTGGGGGATCCAAAAACATTCAGTACTTC.